Below are 7 T cell receptor beta chains sequenced from a single sample in a study of esophageal squamous cell carcinoma under preoperative chemotherapy. Time point noted: after preoperative PTX-NDP chemotherapy. TCRdb ran MiXCR on the PCR reads and lists one entry per CDR3 protein. The sample consists of roughly 20,000 distinct CDR3 sequences, about 43% of them appearing once. Sampling was done from a patient given preoperative chemotherapy. These receptors were taken from a human donor with esophageal squamous cell carcinoma. The donor label of this sample is uncertain.

CDR3 DNA: TGTGCCAGCAGCTTGAACAGGGCAACTAATGAAAAACTGTTTTTT. This translates into CASSLNRATNEKLFF. The chain recombines TRBV7-2 with TRBJ1-4, with D possibly being TRBD1 (6 bases). Germline CDR1 is SGHTA and CDR2 is FQGNSA. V lost 3 bases, J lost 0 bases, and 8 bases lay in between. There are 15 residues in the CDR3.

DNA for the CDR3: TGTGCCAGCAGTTCTCCTCGTGGACAGGGGCGAGGAGAGACCCAGTACTTC. This sequence encodes CASSSPRGQGRGETQYF. V usage is TRBV27 and J usage is TRBJ2-4, with 9 bases that match TRBD1. Judging by the DNA end, TRBJ2-5 fits better; the J call may be wrong. The CDR3 loop spans 17 amino acids. Per the germline V gene, CDR1 is MNHEY and CDR2 is SMNVEV (reference sequence).

CDR3 amino acids: CASSRTSGSKDTQYF. The CDR3 bases are TGTGCCAGCAGTAGGACTAGCGGGAGCAAAGATACGCAGTACTTC. The chain carries TRBV12-3 or TRBV12-4 and TRBJ2-3, with 13 nucleotides matching TRBD2. The J call may be incorrect, as the DNA end agrees better with TRBJ2-7. The CDR3 consists of 15 residues.

The chain links TRBV7-8 to TRBJ2-7; TRBD2 matches at 12 bases. The germline V gene encodes CDR1 SGHVS and CDR2 FQNEAQ. V gave up 5 bases and J gave up 2 bases; unmatched junction bases: 4. The CDR3 has 15 amino acids. The CDR3 loop is CASSPTSGSTYEQYF. The CDR3 nucleotides read TGTGCCAGCAGCCCGACTAGCGGGAGCACCTACGAGCAGTACTTC.

The CDR3 region is CASSQDTGTETQYF. The CDR3 DNA sequence: TGCGCCAGCAGCCAAGATACCGGGACGGAGACCCAGTACTTC. The chain couples TRBV4-3 to TRBJ2-5; D may be TRBD1 or TRBD2 (5 bases each). The CDR3 is 14 amino acids. V gave up 0 bases and J gave up 5 bases, with 10 bases separating them. The germline V gene encodes CDR1 LGHNA and CDR2 YSLEER.

V and J are TRBV20-1 and TRBJ2-1; D is perhaps TRBD1 (5 bases). Germline V CDR1 and CDR2: DFQATT, SNEGSKA (reference sequence). This CDR3 is built from 15 residues. V lost 6 bases, J lost 8 bases, and 23 bases lay in between. For the CDR3, the DNA is TGCAGTGCAACTGACAGAGACAAGACCTATTATGAGCAGTTCTTC. Translation: CSATDRDKTYYEQFF.

The chain is built from TRBV12-3 or TRBV12-4 and TRBJ2-3; 11 bases are shared with TRBD2. The CDR3 runs 14 residues. V was pared by 4 bases and J by 5 bases, with 2 bases of the junction left unmatched. DNA of the CDR3: TGTGCCAGCAGTTATAGCGGGGGGGAAGATACGCAGTATTTT. It codes for CASSYSGGEDTQYF.